These 21 T cell receptor beta chains were all obtained from the same sample, sequenced in a study of T cell responses to AZD1222 COVID-19 vaccine. Sequencing used immunoSEQ multiplex PCR; TCRdb keeps in-frame clones, though not all of them. The sample consists of about 120,000 clones, around 90% of them appearing once. The sample in question was peripheral blood, obtained 28 days after the second AZD1222 dose. The receptors stem from an adult who received the AZD1222 COVID-19 vaccine.

CDR3 nucleotides: TGTGCCAGCACCAAGGGGGGAGGCTCCTACGAGCAGTACTTC. It is translated as CASTKGGGSYEQYF. The chain combines TRBV7-9 with TRBJ2-7; D possibly matches TRBD1 or TRBD2 (6 bases each). The CDR3 is made up of 14 amino acids. CDR1 and CDR2 from the germline V gene are SEHNR and FQNEAQ (reference sequence). V shed 7 bases and J shed 0 bases, with 13 bases lying between them. Full variable domain (outside the CDR3, taken from reference TRBV7-9 and TRBJ2-7): DTGVSQNPRHKITKRGQNVTFRCDPISEHNRLYWYRQTLGQGPEFLTYFQNEAQLEKSRLLSDRFSAERPKGSFSTLEIQRTEQGDSAMYLCASTKGGGSYEQYFGPGTRLTVT.

V usage is TRBV6-6 and J usage is TRBJ2-7; the D gene is possibly TRBD2 (7 bases). This CDR3 is built from 15 residues. Germline-derived CDR1 and CDR2 are MNHNY and SVGAGI (reference sequence). V lost 6 bases and J lost 0, with 15 bases in between. The CDR3 here is CASRAGGPSSYEQYF. The CDR3 region has the DNA TGTGCCAGCAGAGCCGGGGGGCCAAGCTCCTACGAGCAGTACTTC.

The chain links TRBV9 to TRBJ1-4, with D possibly TRBD1 on 5 matching bases. Between the trimmed V and J ends, which lost 0 bases and 6 bases, there was a span of 21 bases. The CDR3 runs 18 residues. Germline-derived CDR1 and CDR2 are SGDLS and YYNGEE. The CDR3 spells CASSVAGGVGSGDEKLFF. The DNA of the CDR3 is TGTGCCAGCAGCGTAGCGGGTGGGGTAGGCTCGGGGGATGAAAAACTGTTTTTT.

The gene calls are TRBV29-1 and TRBJ1-2, with 10 positions matching TRBD1. Germline V lookup: CDR1 SQVTM, CDR2 ANQGSEA. The CDR3 covers 14 residues. The CDR3 DNA reads TGCACCTGTTCATCGGGACAGGGGCGCCATGGCTACACCTTC. It encodes CTCSSGQGRHGYTF.

This clone occurred a few times. The rearrangement uses TRBV6-5 and TRBJ1-5; D unclear. Trimming pared 2 bases from V and 11 bases from J, leaving 16 bases between. Germline values: CDR1 MNHEY, CDR2 SVGAGI. The CDR3 is 14 amino acids. CDR3 sequence reads: CASSYRRQSAAQHF. CDR3 DNA: TGTGCCAGCAGTTACAGGCGGCAGTCCGCAGCCCAGCATTTT.

V gene TRBV19 combines with J gene TRBJ1-1; TRBD1 is a possible D gene (6 bases). The CDR3 covers 14 residues. The V and J ends lost 3 bases and 1 base respectively, with 9 bases between them. Looked up from germline, CDR1 is LNHDA and CDR2 is SQIVND (reference sequence). The CDR3, as DNA: TGTGCCAGTAGTATCTCGACAGGGAACACTGAAGCTTTCTTT. Its protein product is CASSISTGNTEAFF.

A single count supports this clone. The chain links TRBV21-1 to TRBJ2-1; the D call TRBD2 from the table was never checked on the DNA. TRBV21-1 is a recognized pseudogene. The CDR3 loop spans 16 amino acids. CDR3 sequence (DNA): TGTGCCAGCAGCGAAAGTGAGGGCCTCGACGTCGGTGAGCAGTTCTTC. This gives the protein CASSESEGLDVGEQFF.

The CDR3 DNA follows: TGTGCCAGCAGTGAAGCGCTTCAGGGGATCCAGCTGTTTTTT. This codes for CASSEALQGIQLFF. The chain carries TRBV6-1 and TRBJ1-4; the D gene is possibly TRBD1 (6 bases). The germline gives CDR1 MNHNS, CDR2 SASEGT. Trimming pared 0 bases from V and 14 bases from J, leaving 16 bases between. The CDR3 runs 14 residues.

The chain joins TRBV5-6 to TRBJ1-2; tentative D call: TRBD1 (5 bases). Deletions cut 4 bases from V and 6 bases from J, with 22 bases between. Germline V gives CDR1 SGHDT, CDR2 YYEEEE. The CDR3 is made up of 16 amino acids. The CDR3 protein is CASSRVGSGPVDGYTF. CDR3 nucleotides: TGTGCCAGCAGCAGGGTGGGTTCAGGGCCGGTTGATGGCTACACCTTC. The variable domain in full, completed from reference TRBV5-6 and TRBJ1-2, reads DAGVTQSPTHLIKTRGQQVTLRCSPKSGHDTVSWYQQALGQGPQFIFQYYEEEERQRGNFPDRFSGHQFPNYSSELNVNALLLGDSALYLCASSRVGSGPVDGYTFGSGTRLTVV.

The chain employs TRBV5-1 and TRBJ1-1; 8 bases map to TRBD1. Germline V gene lookup returns CDR1 SGHRS and CDR2 YFSETQ. The CDR3 consists of 15 residues. Losses at the gene ends were 4 bases for V and 0 bases for J; bases not matched to a gene: 5. Here the CDR3 reads CASSPGQGMNTEAFF. CDR3 in DNA: TGCGCCAGCAGCCCAGGACAGGGAATGAACACTGAAGCTTTCTTT.

CDR3 coding DNA: TGCGCCAGCAGCGACGGATCGGCCGAGAGGGAGCAGTACTTC. The encoded protein is CASSDGSAEREQYF. This chain uses TRBV5-1 with TRBJ2-7; the D is unclear. This CDR3 is 14 amino acids long. V lost 4 bases to trimming and J lost 7 bases, with 18 bases between them. Germline V gene data show CDR1 as SGHRS and CDR2 as YFSETQ.

The V call is TRBV5-1, the J call TRBJ2-6; a possible D gene is TRBD1 (6 bases). From germline, CDR1 is SGHRS and CDR2 YFSETQ. Trimming shortened V by 3 bases and J by 3 bases, and 13 bases separated the two germline ends. This CDR3 has 16 residues. CDR3 loop: CASSWGPGDGANVLTF. The CDR3 nucleotides are TGCGCCAGCAGCTGGGGGCCAGGGGATGGGGCCAACGTCCTGACTTTC. The whole variable domain, filled in from reference TRBV5-1 and TRBJ2-6, reads KAGVTQTPRYLIKTRGQQVTLSCSPISGHRSVSWYQQTPGQGLQFLFEYFSETQRNKGNFPGRFSGRQFSNSRSEMNVSTLELGDSALYLCASSWGPGDGANVLTFGAGSRLTVL.

As DNA, the CDR3 is TGTGCCAGCGGAGTCTCCTCTGGGGCCAACGTCCTGACTTTC. The encoded protein is CASGVSSGANVLTF. The chain carries TRBV27 and TRBJ2-6; D uncertain. Germline V CDR1 and CDR2: MNHEY, SMNVEV (reference sequence). The CDR3 loop spans 14 amino acids. Trimming shortened V by 8 bases and J by 0 bases, and 8 bases separated the two germline ends.

The chain combines TRBV19 with TRBJ2-1; D possibly corresponds to TRBD1 (5 bases). Trimming took off 4 bases at V and 6 bases at J, with 13 bases between the two ends. This CDR3 is 14 amino acids long. Germline assignment: CDR1 LNHDA and CDR2 SQIVND (reference sequence). CDR3 in amino acids: CASSTRVPTNEQFF. The CDR3 coding sequence is TGTGCCAGTAGTACCAGGGTCCCGACCAATGAGCAGTTCTTC.

V gene TRBV19 combines with J gene TRBJ1-1; 8 bases line up with TRBD1. V lost 5 bases, J lost 4 bases, and 6 bases stayed unmatched. This CDR3 has 14 residues. Germline CDR1 and CDR2: LNHDA and SQIVND (reference sequence). Written as DNA, the CDR3 is TGTGCCAGTAGTCCGTGGACAGGGACCACTGAAGCTTTCTTT. Amino acids: CASSPWTGTTEAFF.

This rearrangement joins TRBV7-2 to TRBJ2-1, with unresolved D. The germline V gene encodes CDR1 SGHTA and CDR2 FQGNSA. V was clipped by 0 bases and J by 0 bases, with 12 bases between them. This CDR3 has 17 residues. CDR3 bases: TGTGCCAGCAGCTTAGCGGCAGCCCAAAGCTCCTACAATGAGCAGTTCTTC. It is translated as CASSLAAAQSSYNEQFF.

The chain couples TRBV19 to TRBJ2-1, with D perhaps being TRBD1 or TRBD2 (6 bases each). Trimming stripped 10 bases from V and 9 bases from J, with 16 bases between. Germline loops: CDR1 LNHDA, CDR2 SQIVND (reference sequence). CDR3 size: 12 residues. CDR3 loop: CATEDRRGEQFF. In DNA, the CDR3 is TGTGCCACCGAAGACAGGCGGGGTGAGCAGTTCTTC.

The chain carries TRBV3-1 (or the pseudogene TRBV3-2) and TRBJ1-1; D is perhaps TRBD1 (5 bases). Germline assignment: CDR1 LGHDT and CDR2 YNNKEL (reference sequence). This CDR3 comprises 14 residues. The ends were cut back, 2 bases at V and 2 bases at J, with 9 bases in the middle. CDR3 sequence reads: CASSQPTENTEAFF. The CDR3, as DNA: TGTGCCAGCAGCCAACCGACAGAAAACACTGAAGCTTTCTTT.

The chain couples TRBV5-6 to TRBJ2-6; D is uncertain. CDR1 and CDR2 from the germline V gene are SGHDT and YYEEEE. The CDR3 contains 15 residues. The V gene lost 2 bases and the J gene lost 0 bases, with 6 bases spanning the gap. Here the CDR3 reads CASSFWFSGANVLTF. CDR3 nucleotide sequence: TGTGCCAGCAGCTTTTGGTTCTCTGGGGCCAACGTCCTGACTTTC.

The rearrangement joins TRBV13 to TRBJ1-1; TRBD1 might be the D (6 bases). V was clipped by 5 bases and J by 7 bases, with 26 bases between them. In germline, CDR1 is PRHDT, CDR2 FYEKMQ (reference sequence). The CDR3 runs 17 residues. CDR3 in DNA: TGTGCCAGCAGCCCACCTGGGCGGGGGCGGTTAACGAATGAAGCTTTCTTT. Translated: CASSPPGRGRLTNEAFF. The full variable domain, rest sourced from reference TRBV13 and TRBJ1-1, is AAGVIQSPRHLIKEKRETATLKCYPIPRHDTVYWYQQGPGQDPQFLISFYEKMQSDKGSIPDRFSAQQFSDYHSELNMSSLELGDSALYFCASSPPGRGRLTNEAFFGQGTRLTVV.

V is TRBV9 and J is TRBJ2-1; D not resolved. The CDR3 runs to 14 residues. Germline V gives CDR1 SGDLS, CDR2 YYNGEE. Trimming stripped 0 bases from V and 5 bases from J, with 9 bases between. Here the CDR3 DNA reads TGTGCCAGCAGCGTAGCGGGCAGCAACAATGAGCAGTTCTTC. This translates into CASSVAGSNNEQFF.